This T cell receptor (beta chain) was obtained from a study of T cells in Graves' hyperthyroidism and ophthalmopathy. Study in general: Any treatment followed the collection of peripheral blood at initial diagnosis.

The germline V and J ends were trimmed by 0 bases and 1 base, with 10 bases remaining between them. CDR1 is KGHSH, CDR2 LQKENI, per germline. This CDR3 region has 16 residues. Amplification yielded TCR beta CDR3 regions, with RNA transcripts as the source. The HTBI primer set was used in a first-round RT-PCR of the TCR CDR3. TCRdb itself ran the multiplex PCR reads through MiXCR, one entry per CDR3 protein. The table lists a few hundred thousand distinct CDR3 sequences, around 20% of them singletons, with approximately 26% in the top ten. For this clonotype: Its antigen is still unknown.

Whole-study results and caveats: Median prediction lead before ophthalmopathy onset was six to eight months with the model.

The sample was blood. The chain combines TRBV18 with TRBJ1-3; D unresolved. This clonotype was sampled from a man aged 18-30 years with Graves' hyperthyroidism. The CDR3 is CASSPPARGSGNTIYF. In DNA, the CDR3 is TGTGCCAGCTCACCACCGGCCAGAGGGTCTGGAAACACCATATATTTT.